Below, 20 T cell receptor beta chains from the same sample are listed, as sequenced in a study of T-cell memory formation after mild COVID-19. TCRdb processed the 5' RACE reads anew with MiXCR; each CDR3 protein has one entry. The sample contains 500,000 to 600,000 distinct CDR3 sequences, roughly 18% of which appear only once. The sample comprised PBMCs or a T cell subset sorted from them (not recorded which). Receptor source: an adult woman who had mild COVID-19 (a few samples of this study predate the infection). Cell type and time point are not known.

Concerning this clonotype itself: The junction and the germline gene differ at one end; a read error may be behind it. The chain carries TRBV19 and TRBJ2-1; 8 bases align to TRBD2. The CDR3 covers 16 residues. CDR1 and CDR2 from the germline V gene are LNHDA and SQIVND (reference sequence). CDR3 amino acids: CASSTDRGGPYTEQFF. CDR3 bases: TGTGCCAGTAGTACAGATCGGGGGGGGCCTTACACTGAGCAGTTCTTC. Supplemented by reference TRBV19 and TRBJ2-1, the full variable domain reads DGGITQSPKYLFRKEGQNVTLSCEQNLNHDAMYWYRQDPGQGLRLIYYSQIVNDFQKGDIAEGYSVSREKKESFPLTVTSAQKNPTAFYLCASSTDRGGPYTEQFFGPGTRLTVL.

The V gene is TRBV5-4, the J gene TRBJ2-5; 7 bases agree with TRBD2. There are 14 residues in the CDR3. Trimming removed 0 bases from V and 9 bases from J; junction bases left unmatched: 8. Germline values: CDR1 SGHNT, CDR2 YYREEE (reference sequence). The CDR3 DNA reads as TGTGCCAGCAGCTTGGCCGGGGGGATTCTGGCCCAGTACTTC. Translation gives CASSLAGGILAQYF.

This clonotype was recorded at least ten times. The junction shows a germline mismatch at one end, possibly a read error. CDR3 sequence reads: CASSLAGQPTGELFF. The DNA for the CDR3 is TGTGCCAGCAGCCTAGCGGGGCAACCGACCGGGGAGCTGTTTTTT. The rearrangement joins TRBV7-7 to TRBJ2-2; 9 bases are a match to TRBD2. The CDR3 sequence is 15 residues long. Per the germline V gene, CDR1 is SSHAT and CDR2 is FNYEAQ (reference sequence). The whole variable domain, remainder taken from reference TRBV7-7 and TRBJ2-2, is GAGVSQSPRYKVTKRGQDVTLRCDPISSHATLYWYQQALGQGPEFLTYFNYEAQPDKSGLPSDRFSAERPEGSISTLTIQRTEQRDSAMYRCASSLAGQPTGELFFGEGSRLTVL.

The V call is TRBV29-1, the J call TRBJ1-2; D is undetermined. This CDR3 has 13 residues. Germline loops: CDR1 SQVTM, CDR2 ANQGSEA. Trimming stripped 5 bases from V and 4 bases from J, with 14 bases between. This CDR3 reads CSVSGSFVYGYTF. The DNA of the CDR3 is TGCAGCGTTAGTGGCAGTTTCGTCTATGGCTACACCTTC.

Regarding this clonotype: Compared with germline, one end of the junction differs, possibly owing to a read error. This rearrangement joins TRBV7-7 to TRBJ2-7; D is perhaps TRBD1 (5 bases). CDR3 length equals 13 residues. CDR1 is SSHAT and CDR2 is FNYEAQ in the germline V gene (reference sequence). The CDR3, as DNA: TGTGCTAGCAGCCGAGGCAGACAGTACGAGCAGTACTTC. This gives the protein CASSRGRQYEQYF.

As concerns this clonotype: The conserved final phenylalanine or tryptophan is absent from the CDR3, which likely points to a read error. The limits of the CDR3 on the DNA are not certain, so only TCRdb's listed CDR3 is given. The chain joins TRBV20-1 to TRBJ1-2; TRBD1, as called in the table, went unchecked against the DNA. The germline CDR1 and CDR2 sequences are DFQATT and SNEGSKA (reference sequence). The CDR3 length equals 13 residues, ends included. This CDR3 reads CSARSDAGGARRL.

There are a few counts of this clonotype. V usage is TRBV30 and J usage is TRBJ2-3; D is uncertain. CDR1 and CDR2 from the germline V gene are GTSNPN and SVGIG (reference sequence). This CDR3 is built from 14 residues. With 5 bases removed from V and 2 bases from J, the gap between germline ends came to 14 bases. CDR3: CAWRVGVYTDTQYF. In nucleotides, the CDR3 is TGTGCCTGGCGCGTGGGCGTATACACAGATACGCAGTATTTT.

The V gene is TRBV24-1, the J gene TRBJ1-1; D possibly corresponds to TRBD1 (5 bases). Germline V gene sequence: CDR1 KGHDR, CDR2 SFDVKD. CDR3 length equals 15 residues. V was shortened by 4 bases and J by 4 bases, with 15 bases between the two germline ends. The CDR3 loop is CATSDPTQGGTEAFF. CDR3 nucleotides: TGTGCCACCAGTGACCCTACCCAGGGAGGCACTGAAGCTTTCTTT.

The table lists this clonotype with many counts. The chain has TRBV5-1 and TRBJ1-5; a possible D gene is TRBD1 (6 bases). Germline V gives CDR1 SGHRS, CDR2 YFSETQ. The CDR3 sequence is 14 residues long. Trimming cost V 1 base and J 7 bases, with 12 bases left between them. The CDR3 sequence: CASSLQGRGQPQHF. The CDR3 nucleotides are TGCGCCAGCAGCTTGCAGGGGCGGGGACAGCCCCAGCATTTT.

This sequence joins TRBV12-3 or TRBV12-4 and TRBJ2-2, with D unresolved. The CDR3 contains 13 residues. The V gene lost 6 bases and the J gene lost 5 bases, with 10 bases spanning the gap. CDR3 coding DNA: TGTGCCAGCAGCCCAACACGGACCGGGGAGCTGTTTTTT. This translates into CASSPTRTGELFF.

This clonotype occurred a few times. The chain couples TRBV27 to TRBJ2-7; 8 bases fit TRBD1. The CDR3 covers 15 residues. Germline trimming cut 5 bases from V and 3 bases from J; bases unmatched to any gene: 9. Germline lookup yields CDR1 MNHEY and CDR2 SMNVEV (reference sequence). In nucleotides, the CDR3 is TGTGCCAGCAGTCGGCCGGGACAGGCCCACTACGAGCAGTACTTC. Protein product: CASSRPGQAHYEQYF.

DNA of the CDR3: TGCGCCAGCAGCCCTGACGAGACTAGCGGGCCCAAAAACATTCAGTACTTC. Translated: CASSPDETSGPKNIQYF. The chain uses TRBV5-1 and TRBJ2-4; 10 bases map to TRBD2. V shed 4 bases and J 2 bases; nucleotides not matched to a gene: 9. The CDR3 has 17 residues. The germline gives CDR1 SGHRS, CDR2 YFSETQ.

The chain employs TRBV2 and TRBJ2-7; D assignment may be TRBD1 or TRBD2 (6 bases each). The CDR3 length is 14 residues. V lost 9 bases and J lost 5, with 20 bases in between. Germline CDR1 is SNHLY and CDR2 is FYNNEI. Here the CDR3 DNA reads TGTGCCAGAGGCCCCGGGGGCAGTTCCCACGAGCAGTACTTC. Protein product: CARGPGGSSHEQYF.

This clonotype was counted between two and nine times. The V gene is TRBV4-1, the J gene TRBJ2-3, with 9 nucleotides matching TRBD2. This CDR3 has 17 amino acids. The trim removed 0 bases at V and 4 bases at J, leaving 8 bases unmatched. The germline V gene encodes CDR1 MGHRA and CDR2 YSYEKL. The CDR3 DNA sequence: TGCGCCAGCAGCCAAGAGATTTTGGCGGGGGGGCCAGATACGCAGTATTTT. It yields the protein CASSQEILAGGPDTQYF.

This clonotype was seen a few times. The chain recombines TRBV11-2 with TRBJ2-3; D might be TRBD2 (6 bases). Trimming cost V 3 bases and J 0 bases, with 13 bases left between them. The CDR3 spans 16 residues. Per the germline V gene, CDR1 is SGHAT and CDR2 is FQNNGV. CDR3 amino acids: CASSFASDTSTDTQYF. In nucleotides, the CDR3 is TGTGCCAGCAGCTTTGCTAGCGACACTAGCACAGATACGCAGTATTTT.

The table lists this clonotype with a few counts. CDR3 sequence reads: CASSFGQRYEQYF. CDR3 in DNA: TGTGCCAGCAGCTTCGGACAGCGCTACGAGCAGTACTTC. The rearrangement joins TRBV7-8 to TRBJ2-7; a possible D gene is TRBD1 (6 bases). Deletions cut 3 bases from V and 3 bases from J, with 9 bases between. CDR3 size: 13 residues. The V gene's germline CDR1 is SGHVS and CDR2 FQNEAQ.

The chain couples TRBV7-3 to TRBJ2-1; 9 bases line up with TRBD2. The junction had 7 bases not matched to a gene; V was cut back by 3 bases and J by 7 bases. The CDR3 runs 15 residues. Germline lookup yields CDR1 SGHTA and CDR2 FQGTGA. CDR3 loop: CASSFAGGAGNEQFF. In DNA, the CDR3 is TGTGCCAGCAGCTTTGCGGGGGGGGCCGGGAATGAGCAGTTCTTC. Based on the CDR3 plus reference TRBV7-3 and TRBJ2-1, the full variable domain is GAGVSQTPSNKVTEKGKYVELRCDPISGHTALYWYRQSLGQGPEFLIYFQGTGAADDSGLPNDRFFAVRPEGSVSTLKIQRTERGDSAVYLCASSFAGGAGNEQFFGPGTRLTVL.

This rearrangement joins TRBV11-2 to TRBJ1-1, with a tentative D call TRBD1 (5 bases). Germline CDR1 and CDR2: SGHAT and FQNNGV. V was pared by 1 base and J by 1 base, with 16 bases between. This CDR3 is built from 17 residues. CDR3 DNA: TGTGCCAGCAGCTTAGGTGCCCCGGGGCTGGAGAACACTGAAGCTTTCTTT. It encodes CASSLGAPGLENTEAFF.

This clonotype was detected a few times. CDR3 bases: TGTGCCAGCAGCTTAGGACAGGACACAGATACGCAGTATTTT. It codes for CASSLGQDTDTQYF. J is TRBJ2-3 and V is TRBV7-7; D is possibly TRBD1 (6 bases). Trimming stripped 1 base from V and 2 bases from J, with 7 bases between. The CDR3 sequence is 14 residues long. Germline lookup yields CDR1 SSHAT and CDR2 FNYEAQ (reference sequence).

This sequence joins TRBV6-1 and TRBJ1-5, with no clear D. There are 13 residues in the CDR3. V gave up 0 bases and J gave up 7 bases, with 7 bases separating them. Germline lookup yields CDR1 MNHNS and CDR2 SASEGT. CDR3 sequence (DNA): TGTGCCAGCAGTGAAGCGACGCGCCAGCCCCAGCATTTT. Its translation: CASSEATRQPQHF.